Each of the 9 T cell receptor beta chains below was sequenced from the same sample in a study of human T cells and chemical hapten exposure. TCRdb called the RACE reads again in MiXCR, with one record for every CDR3 protein. The sample includes over 60,000 distinct CDR3 sequences, 10% of them seen just once. Time point meaning: patch test 2, 6 weeks after DPC sensitization. Treatment reported: therapeutic diphenylcyclopropenone sensitization with weekly scalp DPC. The material sequenced was whole blood, taken in connection with sensitization to the hapten diphenylcyclopropenone (DPC). These receptors all stem from a woman aged 50 to 60 with alopecia areata. Some clones in this sample may be carry-over from other donors' samples.

This clonotype was picked up many times. The chain joins TRBV20-1 to TRBJ1-4; 8 nucleotides match TRBD1. V lost 6 bases, J lost 2 bases, and 5 bases stayed unmatched. This CDR3 has 14 amino acids. Germline values: CDR1 DFQATT, CDR2 SNEGSKA (reference sequence). The CDR3 loop is CSAARQGTNEKLFF. The CDR3 nucleotides are TGCAGTGCCGCCAGACAGGGGACTAATGAAAAACTGTTTTTT.

This chain links TRBV6-4 with TRBJ2-1; 7 bases fit TRBD2. Per the germline V gene, CDR1 is MRHNA and CDR2 is SNTAGT. The J segment lost 4 bases and the V segment lost 5 bases, leaving 5 bases of the junction unmatched. This CDR3 contains 14 residues. CDR3 in amino acids: CASSPSGFYNEQFF. CDR3 DNA sequence: TGTGCCAGCAGTCCTAGCGGATTTTACAATGAGCAGTTCTTC.

The V call is TRBV6-5, the J call TRBJ2-1, with TRBD2 matching over 11 bases. Germline loops: CDR1 MNHEY, CDR2 SVGAGI. After removal of 3 bases from V and 14 bases from J, the junction contained 3 bases not matched to a gene. The CDR3 is made up of 12 amino acids. This CDR3 is CASSYPGLAEFF. The CDR3 DNA follows: TGTGCCAGCAGTTATCCGGGACTAGCGGAGTTCTTC.

The chain recombines TRBV20-1 with TRBJ2-3, with 7 bases lining up with TRBD2. The CDR3 is made up of 14 amino acids. With 5 bases clipped from V and 0 bases from J, the junction kept 5 bases outside the gene matches. Germline V gene lookup returns CDR1 DFQATT and CDR2 SNEGSKA (reference sequence). This CDR3 is CSARRLASTDTQYF. In nucleotides, the CDR3 is TGCAGTGCTCGAAGACTAGCAAGCACAGATACGCAGTATTTT.

This clonotype was counted a single time. This could be a read error, since a much larger clone is one nucleotide away. The chain uses TRBV30 and TRBJ2-3, with D unresolved. The V and J ends lost 3 bases and 3 bases respectively, with 16 bases between them. This CDR3 is 15 amino acids long. Germline CDR1 GTSNPN, CDR2 SVGIG (reference sequence). The CDR3 is CAWSRTSSLTDTQYF. The CDR3 nucleotides are TGTGCCTGGAGCCGTACGTCTAGTCTGACAGATACGCAGTATTTT.

This clonotype was counted many times. J is TRBJ1-1 and V is TRBV29-1; no clear D. This CDR3 is built from 13 residues. V gave up 4 bases and J gave up 0 bases, with 9 bases separating them. The germline gives CDR1 SQVTM, CDR2 ANQGSEA. CDR3: CSVVVSLNTEAFF. DNA of the CDR3: TGCAGCGTTGTGGTCAGTCTGAACACTGAAGCTTTCTTT.

Ten or more counts support this clonotype. This chain connects TRBV20-1 to TRBJ2-3; a possible D gene is TRBD1 (6 bases). The CDR3 length is 16 residues. The V and J ends lost 6 bases and 4 bases respectively, with 23 bases between them. Per germline, CDR1 DFQATT and CDR2 SNEGSKA (reference sequence). The CDR3 spells CSAVHQGIGIADTQYF. CDR3 coding DNA: TGCAGTGCCGTCCACCAGGGGATTGGAATCGCAGATACGCAGTATTTT.

The chain uses TRBV29-1 and TRBJ2-5; TRBD2 is a possible D gene (6 bases). The CDR3 extends over 14 amino acids. Germline CDR1 reads SQVTM; CDR2 reads ANQGSEA. The V gene lost 6 bases and the J gene lost 5 bases, with 19 bases spanning the gap. This CDR3 reads CSVRGGNRAETQYF. In nucleotides, the CDR3 is TGCAGCGTCCGTGGGGGGAATCGGGCTGAGACCCAGTACTTC.

This chain connects TRBV10-3 to TRBJ2-1; 7 bases agree with TRBD2. The CDR3 is 15 amino acids. V was clipped by 1 base and J by 5 bases; unmatched bases: 5. The germline V gene has CDR1 ENHRY and CDR2 SYGVKD. CDR3 sequence reads: CAISEFAGVNNEQFF. The DNA of the CDR3 is TGTGCCATCAGTGAGTTTGCGGGAGTGAACAATGAGCAGTTCTTC.